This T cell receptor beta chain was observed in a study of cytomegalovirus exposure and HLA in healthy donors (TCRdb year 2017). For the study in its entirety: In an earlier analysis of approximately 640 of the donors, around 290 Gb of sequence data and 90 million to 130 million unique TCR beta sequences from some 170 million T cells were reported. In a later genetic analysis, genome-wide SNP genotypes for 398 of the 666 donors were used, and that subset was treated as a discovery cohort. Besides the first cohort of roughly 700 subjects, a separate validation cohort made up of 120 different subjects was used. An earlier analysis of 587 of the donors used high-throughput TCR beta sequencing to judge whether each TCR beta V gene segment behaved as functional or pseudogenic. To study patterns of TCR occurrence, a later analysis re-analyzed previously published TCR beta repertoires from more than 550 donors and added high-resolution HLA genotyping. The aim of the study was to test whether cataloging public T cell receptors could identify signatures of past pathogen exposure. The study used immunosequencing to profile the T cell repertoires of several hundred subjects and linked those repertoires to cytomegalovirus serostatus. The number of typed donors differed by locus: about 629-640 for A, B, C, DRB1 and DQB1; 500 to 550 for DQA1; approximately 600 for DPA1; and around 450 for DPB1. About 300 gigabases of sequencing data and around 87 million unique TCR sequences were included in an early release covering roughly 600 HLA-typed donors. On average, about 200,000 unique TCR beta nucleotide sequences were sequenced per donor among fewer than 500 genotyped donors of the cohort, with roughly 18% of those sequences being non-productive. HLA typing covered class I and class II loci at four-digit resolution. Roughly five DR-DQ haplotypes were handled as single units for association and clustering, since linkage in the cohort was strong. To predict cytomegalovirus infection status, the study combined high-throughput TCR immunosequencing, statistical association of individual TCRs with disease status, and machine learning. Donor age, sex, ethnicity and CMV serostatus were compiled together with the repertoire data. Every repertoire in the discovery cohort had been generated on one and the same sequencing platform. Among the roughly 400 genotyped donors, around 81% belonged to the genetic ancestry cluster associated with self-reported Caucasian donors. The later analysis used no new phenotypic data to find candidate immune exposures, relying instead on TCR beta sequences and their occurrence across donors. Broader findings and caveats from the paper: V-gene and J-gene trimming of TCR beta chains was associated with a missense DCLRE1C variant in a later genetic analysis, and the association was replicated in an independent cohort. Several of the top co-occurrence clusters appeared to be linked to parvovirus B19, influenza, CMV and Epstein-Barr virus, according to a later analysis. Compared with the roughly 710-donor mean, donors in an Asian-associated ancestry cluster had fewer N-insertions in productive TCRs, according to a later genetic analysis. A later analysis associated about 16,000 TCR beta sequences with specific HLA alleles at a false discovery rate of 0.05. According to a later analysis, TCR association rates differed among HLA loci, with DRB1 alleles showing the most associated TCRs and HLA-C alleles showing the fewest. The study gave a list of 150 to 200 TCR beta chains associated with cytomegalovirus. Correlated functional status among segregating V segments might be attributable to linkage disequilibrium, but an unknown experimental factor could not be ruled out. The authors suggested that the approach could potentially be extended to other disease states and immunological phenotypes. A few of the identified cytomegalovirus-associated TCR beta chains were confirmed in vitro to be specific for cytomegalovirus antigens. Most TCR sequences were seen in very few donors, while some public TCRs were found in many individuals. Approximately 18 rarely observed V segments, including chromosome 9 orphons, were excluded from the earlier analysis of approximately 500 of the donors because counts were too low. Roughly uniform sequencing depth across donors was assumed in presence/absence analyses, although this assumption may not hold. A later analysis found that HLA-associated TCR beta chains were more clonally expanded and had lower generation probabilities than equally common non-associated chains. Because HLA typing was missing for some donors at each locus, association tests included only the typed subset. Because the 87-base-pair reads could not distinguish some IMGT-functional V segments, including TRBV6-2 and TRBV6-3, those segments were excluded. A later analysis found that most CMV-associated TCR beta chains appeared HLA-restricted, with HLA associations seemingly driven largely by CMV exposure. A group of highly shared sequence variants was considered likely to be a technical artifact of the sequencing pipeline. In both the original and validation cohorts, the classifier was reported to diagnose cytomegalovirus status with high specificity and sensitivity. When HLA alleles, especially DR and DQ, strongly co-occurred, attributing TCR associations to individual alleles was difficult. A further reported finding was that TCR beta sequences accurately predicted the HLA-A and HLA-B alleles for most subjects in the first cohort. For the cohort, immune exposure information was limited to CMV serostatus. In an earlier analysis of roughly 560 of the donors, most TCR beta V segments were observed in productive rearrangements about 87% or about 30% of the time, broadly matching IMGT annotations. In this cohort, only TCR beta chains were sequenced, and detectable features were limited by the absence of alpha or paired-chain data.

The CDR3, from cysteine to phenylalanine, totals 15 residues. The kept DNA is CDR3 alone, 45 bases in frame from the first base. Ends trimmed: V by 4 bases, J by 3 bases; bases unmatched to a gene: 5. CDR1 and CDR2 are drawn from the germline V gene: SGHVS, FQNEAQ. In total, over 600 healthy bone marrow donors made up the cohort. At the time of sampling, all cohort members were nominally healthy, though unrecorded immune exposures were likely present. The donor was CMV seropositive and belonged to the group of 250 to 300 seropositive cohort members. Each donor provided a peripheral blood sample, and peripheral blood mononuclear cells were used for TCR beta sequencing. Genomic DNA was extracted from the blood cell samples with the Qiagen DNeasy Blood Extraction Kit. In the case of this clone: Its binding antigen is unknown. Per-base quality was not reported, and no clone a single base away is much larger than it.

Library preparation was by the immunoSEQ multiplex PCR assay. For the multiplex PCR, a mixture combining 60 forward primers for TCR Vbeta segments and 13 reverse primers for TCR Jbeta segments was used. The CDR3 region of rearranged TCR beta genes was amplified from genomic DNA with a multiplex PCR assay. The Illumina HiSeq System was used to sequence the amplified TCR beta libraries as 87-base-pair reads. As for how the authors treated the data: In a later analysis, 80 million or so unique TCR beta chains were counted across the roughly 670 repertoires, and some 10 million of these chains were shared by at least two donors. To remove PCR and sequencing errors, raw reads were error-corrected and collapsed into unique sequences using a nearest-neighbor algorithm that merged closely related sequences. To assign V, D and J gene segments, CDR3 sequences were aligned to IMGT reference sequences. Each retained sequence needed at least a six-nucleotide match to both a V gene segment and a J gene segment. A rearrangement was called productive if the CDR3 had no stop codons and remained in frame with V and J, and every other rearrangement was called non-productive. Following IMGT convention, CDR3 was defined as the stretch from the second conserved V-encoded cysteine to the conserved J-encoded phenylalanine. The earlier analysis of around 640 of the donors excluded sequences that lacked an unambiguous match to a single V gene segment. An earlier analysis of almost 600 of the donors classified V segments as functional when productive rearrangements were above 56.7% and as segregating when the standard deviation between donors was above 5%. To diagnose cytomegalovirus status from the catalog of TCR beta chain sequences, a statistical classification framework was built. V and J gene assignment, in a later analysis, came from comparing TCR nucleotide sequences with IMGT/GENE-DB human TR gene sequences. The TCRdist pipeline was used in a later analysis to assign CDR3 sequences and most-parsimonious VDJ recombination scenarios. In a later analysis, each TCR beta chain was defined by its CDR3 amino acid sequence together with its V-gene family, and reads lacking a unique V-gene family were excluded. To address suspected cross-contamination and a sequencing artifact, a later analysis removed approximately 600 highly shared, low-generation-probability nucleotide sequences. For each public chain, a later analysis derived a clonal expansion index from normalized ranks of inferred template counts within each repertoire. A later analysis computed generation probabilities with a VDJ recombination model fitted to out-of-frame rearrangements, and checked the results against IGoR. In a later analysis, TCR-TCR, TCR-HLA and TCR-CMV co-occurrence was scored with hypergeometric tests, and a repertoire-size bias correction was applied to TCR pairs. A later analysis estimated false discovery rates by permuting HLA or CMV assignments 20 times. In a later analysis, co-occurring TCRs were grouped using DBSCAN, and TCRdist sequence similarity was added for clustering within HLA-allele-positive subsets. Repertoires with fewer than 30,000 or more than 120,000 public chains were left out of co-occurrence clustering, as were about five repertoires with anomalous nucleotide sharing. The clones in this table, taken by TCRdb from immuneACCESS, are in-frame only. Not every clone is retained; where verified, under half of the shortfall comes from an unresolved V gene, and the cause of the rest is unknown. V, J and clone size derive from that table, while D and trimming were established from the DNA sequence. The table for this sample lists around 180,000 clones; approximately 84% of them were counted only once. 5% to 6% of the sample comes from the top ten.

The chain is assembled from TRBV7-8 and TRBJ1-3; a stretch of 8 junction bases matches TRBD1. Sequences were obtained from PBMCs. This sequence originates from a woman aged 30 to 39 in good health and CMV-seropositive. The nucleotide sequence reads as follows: TGTGCCAGCAGCTCCCCTGGGACAGGTGGAAACACCATATATTTT. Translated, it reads CASSSPGTGGNTIYF.